This T cell receptor (beta chain) is from a study of blood T cell repertoires in COVID-19. TCRdb's copy holds only in-frame clones and misses some; the assay was immunoSEQ multiplex PCR. The sample records approximately 240,000 clones, about 80% being singletons. Germline V gene lookup returns CDR1 SGHKS and CDR2 YYEKEE (reference sequence). V shed 2 bases and J shed 5 bases, with 16 bases lying between them. CDR3 length equals 16 residues. The chain combines TRBV5-5 with TRBJ1-4; D might be TRBD1 (5 bases). Sequenced: peripheral blood. The clonotype originates from a woman between 25 and 40 years old who had recovered from COVID-19. The CDR3, as DNA: TGTGCCAGCAGCTTTCTTTCGCAGGGCTTCAATGAAAAACTGTTTTTT. It is translated as CASSFLSQGFNEKLFF.